The T cell receptor beta chain described here comes from a study of immune evolution from preneoplasia to lung adenocarcinoma. General study results and limits: Later-stage lesions seemingly showed higher T cell density and diversity than normal lung.

Sequencing used immunoSEQ multiplex PCR; TCRdb keeps in-frame clones, though not all of them. The sample contains roughly 5,500 clones, 80% to 90% of which appear only once. There are 13 residues in the CDR3. V was trimmed by 4 bases and J by 3 bases, leaving 9 bases between them. From germline, CDR1 is KGHSH and CDR2 LQKENI. As to this clone: Its antigen remains unidentified.

Resections took place in Japan or China from about 2013 to 2018. Source material: FFPE adjacent normal lung tissue. The chain employs TRBV18 and TRBJ1-1; possibly TRBD1 for D (5 bases). The origin of this receptor is a donor aged 70 or over with lung adenocarcinoma. CDR3 DNA: TGTGCCAGCTCACTACCCAGGGACACTGAAGCTTTCTTT. As protein: CASSLPRDTEAFF.